This TCR beta chain was identified in a study of T cells in Graves' hyperthyroidism and ophthalmopathy. This clonotype showed up just a few times. Amplification yielded TCR beta CDR3 regions, with RNA transcripts as the source. The HTBI primer set was used in a first-round RT-PCR of the TCR CDR3. A single record per CDR3 protein comes from TCRdb applying MiXCR to the multiplex PCR reads. The sample includes 490,000 or so distinct CDR3 sequences, 15% to 20% of them seen just once. V lost 0 bases, J lost 3 bases, and 2 bases stayed unmatched. The CDR3 is 16 amino acids. Germline assignment: CDR1 KGHDR and CDR2 SFDVKD.

Material: blood. This receptor was taken from a woman younger than 45 with Graves' ophthalmopathy. J is TRBJ2-7 and V is TRBV24-1, with 12 bases matching TRBD2. In DNA, the CDR3 is TGTGCCACCAGTGATTTGTCGACTAGCGGGAGCTACGAGCAGTACTTC. Its translation: CATSDLSTSGSYEQYF.